Listed here are 30 T cell receptor beta chains from one sample, sequenced in a study of T cells after yellow fever vaccination. In TCRdb, the 5' RACE reads were re-called with MiXCR into one record per CDR3 protein. This table holds 600,000 to 750,000 distinct CDR3 sequences, around 12% found once. Sequencing was performed on PBMCs, taken on the day of the yellow fever booster vaccination. These receptors originate from a man aged 25-40 years who received the YFV17D yellow fever vaccine.

A word on this clonotype: Germline and junction disagree at one end, which may indicate a read error. V and J are TRBV5-1 and TRBJ2-7; 7 positions match TRBD2. Germline loops: CDR1 SGHRS, CDR2 YFSETQ. The CDR3 runs to 13 residues. CDR3 coding DNA: TGCGCCAGCAGGCGGGAGAGCTCCCACGAGCAGTACTTC. This gives the protein CASRRESSHEQYF.

Notes on this clonotype: Its ends do not fully match the called genes, so a read error is possible. The chain links TRBV29-1 to TRBJ2-4, with a possible D match to TRBD2 (5 bases). Germline CDR1 reads SQVTM; CDR2 reads ANQGSEA. The CDR3 totals 13 residues. CDR3 nucleotide sequence: TGCAGCGCTGTCGGAGGAATCGGAAACATTCGGTACTTC. Its protein is CSAVGGIGNIRYF.

This chain uses TRBV4-1 with TRBJ1-2, with unresolved D. With 2 bases removed from V and 0 bases from J, the gap between germline ends came to 10 bases. CDR1 and CDR2 (germline): MGHRA, YSYEKL. The CDR3 extends over 15 amino acids. The CDR3, as DNA: TGCGCCAGCAGCCAAAACACACGGACTAACTATGGCTACACCTTC. Amino acid sequence: CASSQNTRTNYGYTF.

This clonotype has just a few counts. The chain couples TRBV7-2 to TRBJ2-4; D unresolved. CDR1 SGHTA and CDR2 FQGNSA come from the germline V gene. V was clipped by 5 bases and J by 8 bases, with 16 bases between them. CDR3 size: 14 residues. CDR3 sequence reads: CASSTTPPLDIQYF. CDR3 coding DNA: TGTGCCAGCAGCACCACACCCCCCTTGGACATTCAGTACTTC.

This clonotype was picked up many times. The chain recombines TRBV7-3 with TRBJ2-1; no definite D call. Germline V CDR1 and CDR2: SGHTA, FQGTGA. The CDR3 runs to 13 residues. V was trimmed by 2 bases and J by 6 bases, leaving 8 bases between them. CDR3 region: CASSLSLSNEQFF. CDR3 in DNA: TGTGCCAGCAGCTTATCGCTTTCCAATGAGCAGTTCTTC.

This clonotype occurred a few times. J is TRBJ1-1 and V is TRBV29-1; no clear D gene. Germline V gene data show CDR1 as SQVTM and CDR2 as ANQGSEA. The CDR3 loop spans 13 amino acids. V lost 7 bases and J lost 0, with 12 bases in between. In DNA form, the CDR3 reads TGCAGCGCCGCGGGCCGGTTGAACACTGAAGCTTTCTTT. It is translated as CSAAGRLNTEAFF.

V usage is TRBV6-2 or TRBV6-3 and J usage is TRBJ1-1; D not resolved. CDR3 length: 11 residues. From germline, CDR1 is MNHEY and CDR2 SVGEGT. Trimming pared 5 bases from V and 4 bases from J, leaving 5 bases between. CDR3: CASSVGTEAFF. The DNA of the CDR3 is TGTGCCAGCAGTGTGGGCACTGAAGCTTTCTTT.

The gene calls are TRBV27 and TRBJ2-5; 8 bases agree with TRBD1. Germline lookup yields CDR1 MNHEY and CDR2 SMNVEV (reference sequence). The CDR3 covers 15 residues. V lost 7 bases to trimming and J lost 2 bases; unmatched junction nucleotides: 9. This CDR3 is CASTQQGVPQETQYF. CDR3 in DNA: TGTGCCAGCACCCAACAGGGGGTCCCACAAGAGACCCAGTACTTC.

This clonotype showed up many times. The rearrangement links TRBV6-4 to TRBJ2-1; 7 nucleotides agree with TRBD1. Germline V gene sequence: CDR1 MRHNA, CDR2 SNTAGT. The CDR3 has 14 amino acids. With 6 bases clipped from V and 3 bases from J, the junction kept 5 bases outside the gene matches. The CDR3 DNA follows: TGTGCCAGCAGCCCCACAGGGGACTACAATGAGCAGTTCTTC. Translating it yields CASSPTGDYNEQFF.

This chain uses TRBV7-2 with TRBJ2-3; TRBD1 might be the D (6 bases). The CDR3 is 14 residues long. Germline V gene lookup returns CDR1 SGHTA and CDR2 FQGNSA. V was cut by 6 bases and J by 4 bases, with 14 bases left in between. Here the CDR3 DNA reads TGTGCCAGCAGGGCTACAGGGAGAGCAGATACGCAGTATTTT. Translation: CASRATGRADTQYF.

Only a few counts were recorded for this clonotype. The V call is TRBV20-1, the J call TRBJ2-1; no clear D. CDR1 DFQATT and CDR2 SNEGSKA come from the germline V gene (reference sequence). Trimming took off 5 bases at V and 10 bases at J, with 12 bases between the two ends. This CDR3 is 11 amino acids long. DNA of the CDR3: TGCAGTGCTCCACAGAGTCGAGAGCAGTTCTTC. Translated: CSAPQSREQFF.

This clonotype was detected a few times. The gene calls are TRBV10-3 and TRBJ2-3, with D perhaps TRBD2 (5 bases). This CDR3 region has 11 residues. Germline CDR1 and CDR2: ENHRY and SYGVKD. Trimming took off 5 bases at V and 6 bases at J, with 6 bases between the two ends. CDR3 in amino acids: CAISWEDTQYF. CDR3 bases: TGTGCCATCAGTTGGGAGGATACGCAGTATTTT.

The genes are TRBV7-2 and TRBJ2-1; no definite D call. There are 15 residues in the CDR3. CDR1 SGHTA and CDR2 FQGNSA come from the germline V gene. V lost 6 bases and J lost 6, with 18 bases in between. The CDR3 reads CASSPTSFLGNEQFF. The CDR3 DNA sequence: TGTGCCAGCAGTCCAACGTCTTTCCTAGGCAATGAGCAGTTCTTC.

The chain employs TRBV20-1 and TRBJ2-5; D might be TRBD1 or TRBD2, each matching 7 bases. This CDR3 is built from 14 residues. V lost 5 bases to trimming and J lost 5 bases, with 18 bases between them. The germline CDR1 and CDR2 sequences are DFQATT and SNEGSKA (reference sequence). The chain's CDR3 is CSAPKTGRGETQYF. CDR3 nucleotide sequence: TGCAGTGCTCCCAAGACAGGGCGGGGGGAGACCCAGTACTTC.

This clonotype was recorded a few times. The V gene is TRBV6-1, the J gene TRBJ2-2; TRBD1 or TRBD2 may be the D gene (5 bases each). This CDR3 comprises 16 residues. With 7 bases removed from V and 1 base from J, the gap between germline ends came to 16 bases. Germline V lookup: CDR1 MNHNS, CDR2 SASEGT. The CDR3 sequence: CASIAPGPGNTGELFF. The CDR3 DNA reads TGTGCCAGCATTGCACCGGGACCCGGGAACACCGGGGAGCTGTTTTTT.

This clonotype was found a few times. The J gene is TRBJ2-5, the V gene TRBV20-1; D may be TRBD2 (5 bases). CDR1 DFQATT and CDR2 SNEGSKA come from the germline V gene (reference sequence). The CDR3 consists of 14 residues. V dropped 3 bases and J dropped 2 bases, with 13 bases sitting between them. CDR3 DNA: TGCAGTGCTAGTTACGGGGTGGGGCAAGAGACCCAGTACTTC. Protein: CSASYGVGQETQYF.

This clonotype was detected only a few times. This rearrangement joins TRBV7-6 to TRBJ1-1; 7 bases map to TRBD1. Germline lookup yields CDR1 SGHVS and CDR2 FNYEAQ. Trimming took 5 bases from V and 5 from J; bases not matched to a gene: 5. This CDR3 is built from 13 residues. CDR3 loop: CASSATGETEAFF. Here the CDR3 DNA reads TGTGCCAGCAGCGCAACAGGGGAGACTGAAGCTTTCTTT.

This clonotype occurred a few times. As DNA, the CDR3 is TGTGCCAGCAGTGTCCGTGGGATTAGCACAGATACGCAGTATTTT. It is translated as CASSVRGISTDTQYF. The V gene is TRBV12-3 or TRBV12-4, the J gene TRBJ2-3; unclear D gene. This CDR3 spans 15 amino acids. Trimming took 5 bases from V and 0 from J, leaving 12 bases between them.

This clonotype was picked up a small number of times. The J gene is TRBJ2-2, the V gene TRBV6-2 or TRBV6-3; D unclear. The CDR3 runs to 13 residues. With 2 bases removed from V and 12 bases from J, the gap between germline ends came to 13 bases. Per germline, CDR1 MNHEY and CDR2 SVGEGT. The CDR3 reads CASSYEGISQLFF. The CDR3 DNA reads TGTGCCAGCAGTTACGAAGGCATTTCCCAGCTGTTTTTT.

This clonotype was seen more than once but under ten times. As DNA, the CDR3 is TGTGCCAGCAGCTTACTTCAGGGGAATACGCAGTATTTT. Its translation: CASSLLQGNTQYF. This chain uses TRBV7-2 with TRBJ2-3; a possible D gene is TRBD1 (6 bases). Germline CDR1 reads SGHTA; CDR2 reads FQGNSA. V lost 2 bases and J 7 bases, leaving 10 bases between the germline ends. The CDR3 has 13 amino acids.

This clonotype has more than one count but fewer than ten. The CDR3 region is CAAGGLGADTQYF. The DNA of the CDR3 is TGTGCCGCCGGGGGGTTGGGCGCAGATACGCAGTATTTT. This chain links TRBV6-6 with TRBJ2-3; 7 bases are shared with TRBD2. Germline V CDR1 and CDR2: MNHNY, SVGAGI (reference sequence). V gave up 11 bases and J gave up 4 bases; unmatched junction bases: 9. CDR3 length: 13 amino acids.

This clonotype was counted only a few times. The chain carries TRBV12-3 or TRBV12-4 and TRBJ1-2; 7 bases match TRBD1. V lost 3 bases and J lost 8; bases outside the gene matches: 6. The CDR3 spans 13 residues. CDR3 region: CASSFGETGGYTF. The DNA for the CDR3 is TGTGCCAGCAGTTTTGGAGAGACAGGGGGCTACACCTTC.

Only a few counts were recorded for this clonotype. This rearrangement joins TRBV7-2 to TRBJ1-2, with D uncertain. Germline V lookup: CDR1 SGHTA, CDR2 FQGNSA. CDR3 length: 13 amino acids. Trimming took off 2 bases at V and 3 bases at J, with 7 bases between the two ends. CDR3 DNA sequence: TGTGCCAGCAGCTTATCCACAGACTATGGCTACACCTTC. It yields the protein CASSLSTDYGYTF.

This chain links TRBV4-3 with TRBJ2-5; TRBD2 matches 8 bases. The germline gives CDR1 LGHNA, CDR2 YSLEER. Trimming took 1 base from V and 5 from J; bases not matched to a gene: 15. This CDR3 comprises 18 residues. The CDR3 coding sequence is TGCGCCAGCAGCCAAGGAAAGGCTAGCGGGCTTCTTGGGGAGACCCAGTACTTC. It specifies CASSQGKASGLLGETQYF.

This clonotype was seen only a few times. J is TRBJ2-3 and V is TRBV6-1, with TRBD2 matching over 8 bases. V gave up 6 bases and J gave up 10 bases; unmatched junction bases: 15. This CDR3 contains 15 residues. Germline V CDR1 and CDR2: MNHNS, SASEGT. The CDR3 sequence is CASSKIAGRDGAQYF. CDR3 DNA: TGTGCCAGCAGCAAAATAGCGGGGAGGGACGGGGCGCAGTATTTT.

The chain joins TRBV7-2 to TRBJ2-3; D not resolved. Germline V lookup: CDR1 SGHTA, CDR2 FQGNSA. This CDR3 has 14 residues. The ends were cut back, 4 bases at V and 1 base at J, with 9 bases in the middle. The CDR3 protein is CASSSRGRTDTQYF. The DNA for the CDR3 is TGTGCCAGCAGCTCTCGCGGACGCACAGATACGCAGTATTTT.

This clonotype has just a few counts. The gene calls are TRBV6-2 or TRBV6-3 and TRBJ2-1; 8 nucleotides match TRBD2. Looked up from germline, CDR1 is MNHEY and CDR2 is SVGEGT. Trimming removed 4 bases from V and 2 bases from J; junction bases left unmatched: 10. The CDR3 consists of 17 residues. The chain's CDR3 is CASSSTLAGTTYNEQFF. CDR3 sequence (DNA): TGTGCCAGCAGTTCCACCTTAGCGGGGACAACCTACAATGAGCAGTTCTTC.

This clonotype has only a few counts. V gene TRBV19 combines with J gene TRBJ1-1; D is unresolved. Trimming removed 7 bases from V and 7 bases from J, with 13 bases in between. The length of the CDR3 is 12 residues. Germline V gives CDR1 LNHDA, CDR2 SQIVND (reference sequence). The CDR3: CASTNPGYEAFF. CDR3 bases: TGTGCCAGTACCAATCCGGGTTATGAAGCTTTCTTT.

This chain connects TRBV3-1 to TRBJ2-7; TRBD2 might be the D (6 bases). This CDR3 is 15 amino acids long. CDR1 and CDR2 from the germline V gene are LGHDT and YNNKEL (reference sequence). V was shortened by 0 bases and J by 3 bases, with 12 bases between the two germline ends. DNA of the CDR3: TGTGCCAGCAGCCAAGAGGGAGGACCGGGCTACGAGCAGTACTTC. Translating it yields CASSQEGGPGYEQYF.

The chain uses TRBV12-3 or TRBV12-4 and TRBJ2-5; no definite D call. This CDR3 comprises 12 residues. With 7 bases removed from V and 0 bases from J, the gap between germline ends came to 6 bases. CDR3 amino acids: CASTQYQETQYF. DNA of the CDR3: TGTGCCAGCACCCAGTACCAAGAGACCCAGTACTTC.